The following is a T cell receptor (beta chain) sequence with its context. This sample was included in a study of blood T cell repertoires in COVID-19. Overall study context: Acute and convalescent COVID-19 samples came from the United States, Italy and Spain. PBMCs, B-cell-depleted T cells, or T cells provided the cDNA or gDNA that made up the material.

Per the original methods: Estimation of nucleated cell counts relied on the amplification of reference gene primers. The data were produced by immunoSEQ multiplex PCR, yet TCRdb's version contains in-frame clones alone and is incomplete. The V and J calls and clone size come from that table; D and trimming were worked out from the DNA. This table has about 160,000 clones, 80% to 90% appearing once. Germline V gene sequence: CDR1 LNHDA, CDR2 SQIVND (reference sequence). The CDR3 loop spans 13 amino acids. Trimming pared 1 base from V and 8 bases from J, leaving 11 bases between. The chain recombines TRBV19 with TRBJ1-2, with D possibly being TRBD1 (5 bases). The source is a man aged 40-55 years with acute or convalescent COVID-19. Sequenced material: peripheral blood. CDR3 loop: CASSIGTGNGYTF. The CDR3 nucleotides read TGTGCCAGTAGTATAGGTACAGGTAACGGCTACACCTTC.